The rows below give T cell receptor beta chains drawn from one sample of a study of T cell responses to AZD1222 COVID-19 vaccine. This table comes from immunoSEQ multiplex PCR, and its TCRdb copy is limited to in-frame clones, with some not included. The sample has some 250,000 clones, about 94% seen once; the top ten hold roughly 0.51%. Here the sequenced sample was peripheral blood, taken 28 days after the second AZD1222 dose. Receptors originate from an adult who received the AZD1222 COVID-19 vaccine. CDR3s include the opening cysteine and the closing phenylalanine or tryptophan. The D gene is left open where the match is weak. For some rows the clone size is stated as once, few or many, or as a class when expanded; others skip it.

j_call | d_call | clone_size | v_call | cdr3_aa | cdr3_nt
TRBJ2-7 | NA | NA | TRBV9 | CASSVGPSGTYEQYF | TGTGCCAGCAGCGTAGGACCCTCAGGCACCTACGAGCAGTACTTC
TRBJ2-1 | NA | NA | TRBV20-1 | CSGVGNEQFF | TGCAGTGGGGTGGGAAATGAGCAGTTCTTC
TRBJ1-4 | NA | NA | TRBV5-4 | CASSSGPPNEKLFF | TGTGCCAGCAGCTCCGGGCCCCCTAATGAAAAACTGTTTTTT
TRBJ2-5 | NA | NA | TRBV7-9 | CASSRRGADETQYF | TGTGCCAGCAGCCGACGGGGGGCAGATGAGACCCAGTACTTC
TRBJ1-2 | NA | NA | TRBV24-1 | CATSDFSGYTF | TGTGCCACCAGTGATTTCTCTGGCTACACCTTC
TRBJ1-5 | NA | NA | TRBV20-1 | CSASARRDSNQPQHF | TGCAGTGCTAGTGCCCGAAGGGATAGCAATCAGCCCCAGCATTTT
TRBJ2-7 | NA | NA | TRBV28 | CASSFGKGYEQYF | TGTGCCAGCAGTTTCGGGAAGGGGTACGAGCAGTACTTC
TRBJ1-1 | TRBD1 | NA | TRBV4-1 | CASSHTQGVNTEAFF | TGCGCCAGCAGCCACACTCAGGGGGTGAACACTGAAGCTTTCTTT
TRBJ1-5 | NA | once | TRBV19 | CASRSPYSNQPQHF | TGTGCCAGTAGGTCACCTTATAGCAATCAGCCCCAGCATTTT
TRBJ1-2 | NA | NA | TRBV28 | CASSLPTRDTARYGYTF | TGTGCCAGCAGTTTACCGACCAGGGACACCGCCCGCTATGGCTACACCTTC
TRBJ2-7 | TRBD1 | NA | TRBV19 | CASSTRGQGTYEQYF | TGTGCCAGTAGTACCAGGGGACAGGGAACATACGAGCAGTACTTC
TRBJ2-6 | TRBD1 | NA | TRBV3-1/TRBV3-2 | CASSFQGAGANVLTF | TGTGCCAGCAGTTTTCAGGGGGCTGGGGCCAACGTCCTGACTTTC
TRBJ1-6 | NA | NA | TRBV28 | CATLRGNGSPLHF | TGTGCCACCCTACGGGGTAACGGTTCACCCCTCCACTTT
TRBJ2-3 | NA | NA | TRBV12-3/TRBV12-4 | CASSELDTQYF | TGTGCCAGCAGTGAACTAGATACGCAGTATTTT
TRBJ2-7 | TRBD1 | NA | TRBV7-8 | CASSLLGHRDRAYEQYF | TGTGCCAGCAGCTTATTAGGGCACCGGGACAGGGCCTACGAGCAGTACTTC
TRBJ2-7 | NA | NA | TRBV14 | CASSLRQQYF | TGTGCCAGCAGCCTTCGACAACAGTACTTC
TRBJ1-2 | NA | NA | TRBV6-5 | CASCPGRASYGYTF | TGTGCCAGCTGTCCGGGCCGAGCTAGCTATGGCTACACCTTC